This entry concerns a single T cell receptor (beta chain). In the authors' workflow: Estimation of nucleated cell counts relied on the amplification of reference gene primers. Here immunoSEQ multiplex PCR was the method, and the copy in TCRdb shows in-frame clones only, minus some. Clone size and V and J calls were adopted from that table, with D and trimming inferred from the DNA. The table shows some 100,000 clones, with roughly 90% occurring only once. The data stem from a study of blood T cell repertoires in COVID-19. Whole-study context: Collection of acute and convalescent COVID-19 samples took place in the United States, Italy and Spain. Sources were T cells, B-cell-depleted T cells, or PBMCs; the material itself was cDNA or gDNA.

With V trimmed by 5 bases and J by 0 bases, 5 bases remained unmatched. The length of the CDR3 is 16 residues. Germline V gene sequence: CDR1 SEHNR, CDR2 FQNEAQ (reference sequence). V gene TRBV7-9 combines with J gene TRBJ2-3; TRBD2 agrees at 10 bases. Input material: peripheral blood. This clonotype was obtained from a woman aged 70-85 years with acute or convalescent COVID-19. The CDR3 spells CASSESAGGSTDTQYF. The CDR3 bases are TGTGCCAGCAGCGAATCAGCGGGAGGGAGCACAGATACGCAGTATTTT.